The rows below give T cell receptor beta chains drawn from one sample of a study of blood T cell repertoires in COVID-19. The assay was immunoSEQ multiplex PCR, and TCRdb's table has in-frame clones only and misses some. The profile shows 200,000 to 300,000 clones, approximately 85% of them singletons. Sequencing was performed on peripheral blood. The source is a woman of 80 years or more with COVID-19, enrolled during active disease. Both conserved end residues are part of each CDR3. Clone size appears in some rows only: once, few, many, or a class for an expanded clone.

v_gene	abundance	j_gene	CDR3aa
TRBV5-1	NA	TRBJ2-5	CASSLDRTQETQYF
TRBV6-4	NA	TRBJ1-1	CASSEVRGTEAFF
TRBV6-2/TRBV6-3	NA	TRBJ1-2	CASSYGGAANYGYTF
TRBV7-8	few	TRBJ2-5	CASSLATASGGPQETQYF
TRBV5-1	once	TRBJ1-1	CASGKLRAEAFF
TRBV21-1	NA	TRBJ2-2	CASSTDTLPGELFF
TRBV10-2	NA	TRBJ1-5	CASSDSGTGNQPQHF
TRBV24-1	NA	TRBJ2-5	CATQDRQETQYF
TRBV5-4	NA	TRBJ1-1	CASSPTGGAIEAFF
TRBV28	NA	TRBJ1-3	CASSGTGPGNTIYF
TRBV6-1	NA	TRBJ2-2	CASSEAKAAGLTGELFF
TRBV5-1	NA	TRBJ1-3	CASSPRDSRHSGNTIYF
TRBV4-3	NA	TRBJ1-3	CASSQSFQGLSGNTIYF
TRBV5-1	NA	TRBJ1-1	CASSLATGLNTEAFF
TRBV10-3	NA	TRBJ1-4	CAISDRFATNEKLFF
TRBV19	NA	TRBJ2-1	CASSIALAGFYNEQFF
TRBV7-2	NA	TRBJ2-5	CASSRGQGKETQYF
TRBV28	NA	TRBJ1-3	CASSFSTGGLRGNTIYF
TRBV7-2	NA	TRBJ1-1	CASSFFLGMNTEAFF
TRBV10-2	NA	TRBJ2-7	CATLRTDSYEQYF
TRBV29-1	NA	TRBJ1-1	CSADRGWSLGTEAFF
TRBV29-1	NA	TRBJ1-5	CSVVQVGQPQHF
TRBV4-3	NA	TRBJ1-2	CASSQDHGGNYGYTF
TRBV18	NA	TRBJ1-2	CASSPVRGQRSGGYTF
TRBV5-1	NA	TRBJ2-6	CASSLVLSGGPGGANVLTF
TRBV5-1	NA	TRBJ2-3	CASSLEGLAGGPLDTQYF
TRBV10-3	NA	TRBJ2-1	CAISDILRGEQFF
TRBV7-9	NA	TRBJ2-3	CASSLSGTDTQYF
TRBV27	NA	TRBJ1-5	CASSAPGTGQPQHF